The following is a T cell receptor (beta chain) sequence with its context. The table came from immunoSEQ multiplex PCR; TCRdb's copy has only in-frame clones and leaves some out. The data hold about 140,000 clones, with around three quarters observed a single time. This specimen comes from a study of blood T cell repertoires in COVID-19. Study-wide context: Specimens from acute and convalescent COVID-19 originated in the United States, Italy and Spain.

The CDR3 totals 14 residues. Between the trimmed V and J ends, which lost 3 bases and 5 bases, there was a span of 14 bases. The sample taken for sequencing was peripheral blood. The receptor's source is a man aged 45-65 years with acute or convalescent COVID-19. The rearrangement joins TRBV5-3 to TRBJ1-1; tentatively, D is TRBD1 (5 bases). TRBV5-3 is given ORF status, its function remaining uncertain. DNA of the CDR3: TGTGCCAGAAGCTCGTATCGGGGGGGTACTGAAGCTTTCTTT. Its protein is CARSSYRGGTEAFF.